These 20 T cell receptor beta chains originate from one sample sequenced in a study of blood T cell repertoires in COVID-19. Assay used: immunoSEQ multiplex PCR; TCRdb lists only in-frame clones, some missing. Among 110,000 or so clones listed, roughly 80% were seen once. The sample consisted of peripheral blood. The receptors here all came from a man aged 65 to 85 with acute or convalescent COVID-19.

The V gene is TRBV9, the J gene TRBJ2-5; D is possibly TRBD1 (6 bases). This CDR3 has 14 amino acids. Germline values: CDR1 SGDLS, CDR2 YYNGEE. V lost 4 bases and J lost 2, with 12 bases in between. Here the CDR3 reads CASSLYGQQETQYF. The CDR3, as DNA: TGTGCCAGCAGCCTCTACGGACAGCAAGAGACCCAGTACTTC.

The genes are TRBV7-6 and TRBJ2-3; 8 bases align to TRBD2. Germline V CDR1 and CDR2: SGHVS, FNYEAQ. Trimming at V came to 5 bases and at J to 8 bases, leaving 12 bases not matched to a gene. This CDR3 is built from 15 residues. DNA for the CDR3: TGTGCCAGCAGCCGCACTAGCGGACAAACGGGTACGCAGTATTTT. Translated: CASSRTSGQTGTQYF.

This clone has just a few counts. V gene TRBV27 combines with J gene TRBJ1-6; D is unclear. V dropped 3 bases and J dropped 0 bases, with 6 bases sitting between them. The CDR3 contains 15 residues. From germline, CDR1 is MNHEY and CDR2 SMNVEV (reference sequence). In DNA form, the CDR3 reads TGTGCCAGCAGTTTTCGGAGCTCCTATAATTCACCCCTCCACTTT. Translating gives CASSFRSSYNSPLHF.

The chain is built from TRBV19 and TRBJ2-3; D is unclear. V lost 0 bases to trimming and J lost 2 bases, with 9 bases between them. There are 15 residues in the CDR3. Germline loops: CDR1 LNHDA, CDR2 SQIVND (reference sequence). In nucleotides, the CDR3 is TGTGCCAGTAGTATAGAAGACATTACCACAGATACGCAGTATTTT. Translating gives CASSIEDITTDTQYF.

V and J are TRBV3-1 (or the pseudogene TRBV3-2) and TRBJ2-7; perhaps TRBD2 as D (5 bases). V was cut by 3 bases and J by 0 bases, with 9 bases left in between. The CDR3 sequence is 14 residues long. Germline assignment: CDR1 LGHDT and CDR2 YNNKEL (reference sequence). The CDR3 loop is CASSHARDSYEQYF. The CDR3 region has the DNA TGTGCCAGCAGCCATGCCCGGGACTCCTACGAGCAGTACTTC.

This clone was observed a single time. The rearrangement uses TRBV18 and TRBJ2-3; no clear D gene. V was shortened by 6 bases and J by 2 bases, with 15 bases between the two germline ends. The CDR3 loop spans 15 amino acids. The V gene's germline CDR1 is KGHSH and CDR2 LQKENI. CDR3 in DNA: TGTGCCAGCTCTTCAGGATTTCCATACACAGATACGCAGTATTTT. It yields the protein CASSSGFPYTDTQYF. Drawing the rest from reference TRBV18 and TRBJ2-3, the complete variable domain is NAGVMQNPRHLVRRRGQEARLRCSPMKGHSHVYWYRQLPEEGLKFMVYLQKENIIDESGMPKERFSAEFPKEGPSILRIQQVVRGDSAAYFCASSSGFPYTDTQYFGPGTRLTVL.

This clone has just a few counts. The V gene is TRBV5-6, the J gene TRBJ2-5; 7 nucleotides line up with TRBD1. The CDR3 length is 14 residues. Germline assignment: CDR1 SGHDT and CDR2 YYEEEE. J gave up 5 bases and V 4 bases, and 8 bases lay outside the gene matches. This CDR3 is CASSHGQAEETQYF. CDR3 nucleotide sequence: TGTGCCAGCAGCCATGGACAGGCGGAGGAGACCCAGTACTTC.

The V gene is TRBV29-1, the J gene TRBJ1-2; D gene unclear. The CDR3 is made up of 12 amino acids. Trimming pared 6 bases from V and 4 bases from J, leaving 12 bases between. Germline V CDR1 and CDR2: SQVTM, ANQGSEA. This CDR3 is CSVLSPRYGYTF. In DNA, the CDR3 is TGCAGCGTCCTTAGTCCGCGCTATGGCTACACCTTC. Drawing the rest from reference TRBV29-1 and TRBJ1-2, the complete variable domain is SAVISQKPSRDICQRGTSLTIQCQVDSQVTMMFWYRQQPGQSLTLIATANQGSEATYESGFVIDKFPISRPNLTFSTLTVSNMSPEDSSIYLCSVLSPRYGYTFGSGTRLTVV.

The rearrangement joins TRBV6-6 to TRBJ2-1, with D possibly matching TRBD1 (5 bases). The CDR3 is 13 residues long. Trimming shortened V by 2 bases and J by 3 bases, and 5 bases separated the two germline ends. Germline CDR1 and CDR2: MNHNY and SVGAGI (reference sequence). The CDR3 is CASSYDSYNEQFF. The CDR3 region has the DNA TGTGCCAGCAGTTACGACAGCTACAATGAGCAGTTCTTC.

This clone has just one count. The V call is TRBV11-2, the J call TRBJ2-7; a possible D gene is TRBD1 (6 bases). This CDR3 is built from 16 residues. CDR1 is SGHAT, CDR2 FQNNGV, per germline. V shed 4 bases and J shed 2 bases, with 18 bases lying between them. CDR3 DNA: TGTGCCAGCAGCTCAGAATCCGGGACAAAGCCCTACGAGCAGTACTTC. Its protein is CASSSESGTKPYEQYF.

The chain is built from TRBV27 and TRBJ1-1; 11 positions agree with TRBD1. With 5 bases clipped from V and 6 bases from J, the junction kept 11 bases outside the gene matches. CDR1 MNHEY and CDR2 SMNVEV come from the germline V gene (reference sequence). The CDR3 runs 16 residues. CDR3 nucleotide sequence: TGTGCCAGCAGTACCGCCGGGACAGGGGGTAGGTCTGAAGCTTTCTTT. This gives the protein CASSTAGTGGRSEAFF.

This chain joins TRBV7-3 and TRBJ2-5; 11 nucleotides agree with TRBD2. The V segment lost 4 bases and the J segment 2 bases; nucleotides outside the gene matches: 9. Germline CDR1 is SGHTA and CDR2 is FQGTGA. The CDR3 runs 17 residues. The DNA for the CDR3 is TGTGCCAGCAGCTCTGGACTAGCGGGTGTGGGTCAAGAGACCCAGTACTTC. Residues: CASSSGLAGVGQETQYF.

The chain joins TRBV2 to TRBJ1-2; unclear D gene. Germline CDR1 and CDR2: SNHLY and FYNNEI. The CDR3 spans 15 residues. V dropped 8 bases and J dropped 2 bases, with 18 bases sitting between them. The CDR3, as DNA: TGTGCCAGCTGGAGGGAGTTGGGAGGAAACTATGGCTACACCTTC. Translating gives CASWRELGGNYGYTF.

The chain has TRBV27 and TRBJ1-1; D is possibly TRBD1 (6 bases). Trimming pared 1 base from V and 11 bases from J, leaving 17 bases between. The CDR3 runs to 14 residues. Per germline, CDR1 MNHEY and CDR2 SMNVEV (reference sequence). The CDR3 spells CASSLYGDTNRAFF. The CDR3 coding sequence is TGTGCCAGCAGTTTATACGGGGACACCAATCGCGCTTTCTTT.

This clone is categorized as medium-sized. V usage is TRBV20-1 and J usage is TRBJ2-5; a possible D gene is TRBD2 (6 bases). Trimming removed 3 bases at V and 2 bases at J, with 10 bases between. The CDR3 has 13 amino acids. The germline V gene encodes CDR1 DFQATT and CDR2 SNEGSKA (reference sequence). The chain's CDR3 is CSASPGLQETQYF. CDR3 in DNA: TGCAGTGCTAGTCCGGGACTTCAAGAGACCCAGTACTTC.

CDR3 protein: CASSLAWQLNTEAFF. CDR3 bases: TGTGCCAGCAGCTTAGCGTGGCAGTTGAACACTGAAGCTTTCTTT. This chain uses TRBV7-2 with TRBJ1-1, with D unresolved. The ends were cut back, 0 bases at V and 0 bases at J, with 8 bases in the middle. Germline V lookup: CDR1 SGHTA, CDR2 FQGNSA. The CDR3 runs 15 residues.

This clone was counted a single time. This chain joins TRBV6-5 and TRBJ1-3, with 9 bases identical to TRBD1. CDR1 is MNHEY and CDR2 is SVGAGI in the germline V gene. V dropped 5 bases and J dropped 2; count of bases not matched to a gene: 1. There are 14 residues in the CDR3. The CDR3 reads CASSTGGPGNTIYF. The CDR3 coding sequence is TGTGCCAGCAGTACAGGGGGCCCTGGAAACACCATATATTTT.

This chain joins TRBV28 and TRBJ2-1; 16 bases are a match to TRBD2. J gave up 9 bases and V 4 bases, and 12 bases lay outside the gene matches. Germline V gene lookup returns CDR1 MDHEN and CDR2 SYDVKM. CDR3 length equals 18 residues. CDR3 in amino acids: CASSSGLGLAGGSGEQFF. Here the CDR3 DNA reads TGTGCCAGCAGTTCAGGGCTGGGACTAGCGGGAGGGTCTGGTGAGCAGTTCTTC.

The J gene is TRBJ1-6, the V gene TRBV9; 8 bases line up with TRBD1. The V segment lost 4 bases and the J segment 8 bases; nucleotides outside the gene matches: 8. Germline V lookup: CDR1 SGDLS, CDR2 YYNGEE. CDR3 length: 15 amino acids. The DNA of the CDR3 is TGTGCCAGCAGCCCTGGACAGGGAAAGGATTCACCCCTCCACTTT. This translates into CASSPGQGKDSPLHF.

This clone was seen just once. This sequence joins TRBV19 and TRBJ1-5, with unresolved D. The CDR3 is 15 residues long. Germline V gives CDR1 LNHDA, CDR2 SQIVND (reference sequence). V dropped 3 bases and J dropped 2 bases, with 11 bases sitting between them. CDR3 sequence: CASSMIGVGNQPQHF. The CDR3 nucleotides read TGTGCCAGTAGTATGATAGGAGTCGGCAATCAGCCCCAGCATTTT.